One and the same sample provided the 7 T cell receptor beta chains below, sequenced in a study of blood T cell repertoires in COVID-19. Generated by immunoSEQ multiplex PCR, the TCRdb table keeps only in-frame clones and is missing some. The table records approximately 94,000 clones, approximately 80% of them present only once. Sequencing was done on a sample of peripheral blood. Source of these receptors: a human donor in a cohort sampled during active COVID-19.

A single count supports this clone. The gene calls are TRBV9 and TRBJ2-5; tentatively, D is TRBD1 (6 bases). Germline V gene sequence: CDR1 SGDLS, CDR2 YYNGEE. The CDR3 is made up of 13 amino acids. The V and J ends lost 3 bases and 4 bases respectively, with 10 bases between them. Here the CDR3 DNA reads TGTGCCAGCAGCGGACAGGTTTCAGAGACCCAGTACTTC. Amino acids: CASSGQVSETQYF.

The genes are TRBV5-1 and TRBJ2-6; the match to TRBD1 covers 9 bases. The J segment lost 0 bases and the V segment lost 7 bases, leaving 8 bases of the junction unmatched. CDR3 size: 17 residues. Germline lookup yields CDR1 SGHRS and CDR2 YFSETQ. DNA for the CDR3: TGCGCCAGCGGACGGACAGGGGATAACTCTGGGGCCAACGTCCTGACTTTC. This translates into CASGRTGDNSGANVLTF.

This clone was counted a single time. The chain recombines TRBV6-5 with TRBJ1-1; D may be TRBD1 (5 bases). Trimming stripped 7 bases from V and 5 bases from J, with 14 bases between. Germline values: CDR1 MNHEY, CDR2 SVGAGI. The CDR3 loop spans 13 amino acids. The CDR3, as DNA: TGTGCCAGCAATATGCGGTCAGGGACTGAAGCTTTCTTT. Protein: CASNMRSGTEAFF.

The chain uses TRBV14 and TRBJ2-3; no clear D gene. The CDR3 runs 13 residues. The V end lost 1 base, the J end lost 5 bases, and 7 bases lay between the germline ends. In germline, CDR1 is SGHDN, CDR2 FVKESK. DNA of the CDR3: TGTGCCAGCAGCCAAGCTGCGGTAGATACGCAGTATTTT. Translation: CASSQAAVDTQYF. Full variable domain (rest looked up from reference TRBV14 and TRBJ2-3): EAGVTQFPSHSVIEKGQTVTLRCDPISGHDNLYWYRRVMGKEIKFLLHFVKESKQDESGMPNNRFLAERTGGTYSTLKVQPAELEDSGVYFCASSQAAVDTQYFGPGTRLTVL.

The rearrangement joins TRBV10-1 to TRBJ2-2, with 8 positions matching TRBD2. Germline V gene lookup returns CDR1 WNHNN and CDR2 SYGVQD (reference sequence). V was clipped by 7 bases and J by 7 bases; unmatched bases: 11. CDR3 length: 15 amino acids. The CDR3 region is CASTPRGGRIGELFF. Here the CDR3 DNA reads TGCGCCAGCACCCCCCGGGGGGGGCGCATCGGGGAGCTGTTTTTT.

J is TRBJ1-4 and V is TRBV27; 11 bases are a match to TRBD1. This CDR3 has 14 residues. J was trimmed by 10 bases and V by 6 bases; bases with no gene match: 7. The V gene's germline CDR1 is MNHEY and CDR2 SMNVEV (reference sequence). The CDR3 DNA follows: TGTGCCAGCAGATGGGGACAGGGGGATGGAAAACTGTTTTTT. It specifies CASRWGQGDGKLFF.

With respect to this clone: Other DNA sequences in this sample translate to the same CDR3. The CDR3 coding sequence is TGTGCCAGCTCCCTCCCGGGAGGTAGCAATCAGCCCCAGCATTTT. It translates to CASSLPGGSNQPQHF. V gene TRBV18 combines with J gene TRBJ1-5; no clear D. The CDR3 is made up of 15 amino acids. Germline lookup yields CDR1 KGHSH and CDR2 LQKENI. V was shortened by 6 bases and J by 0 bases, with 12 bases between the two germline ends.